What follows are 19 T cell receptor beta chains derived from one specimen sequenced in a study of blood T cell repertoires in COVID-19 (dated by TCRdb to 2019 to 2021). The library was produced with the immunoSEQ multiplex PCR assay. TCRdb stores this immuneACCESS table with in-frame sequences only. Part of the clones is absent; in the studies checked, under half of the shortfall reflects unresolved V genes, and no reason is known for the rest. The sample contains around 86,000 clones, 85% of them found a single time. 38% of the sample lies in the top ten. What was sequenced was peripheral blood. The source is an elderly man with acute or convalescent COVID-19.

This clone was found once. In nucleotides, the CDR3 is TGTGCCAGCAAGACGGGGTCAGCCGAGACCCAGTACTTC. It translates to CASKTGSAETQYF. The chain uses TRBV6-5 and TRBJ2-5; possibly TRBD2 for D (5 bases). Germline CDR1 and CDR2: MNHEY and SVGAGI. V gave up 7 bases and J gave up 5 bases, with 14 bases separating them. The CDR3 spans 13 residues.

V gene TRBV3-1 (or the pseudogene TRBV3-2) combines with J gene TRBJ1-1, with no clear D. V lost 6 bases, J lost 5 bases, and 7 bases lay in between. Per germline, CDR1 LGHDT and CDR2 YNNKEL (reference sequence). The CDR3 totals 11 residues. CDR3 in DNA: TGTGCCAGCAGTTGGAGGACTGAAGCTTTCTTT. Encoded protein: CASSWRTEAFF.

The chain uses TRBV7-3 and TRBJ2-2; the D gene is possibly TRBD2 (6 bases). The CDR3 has 15 residues. The germline V gene encodes CDR1 SGHTA and CDR2 FQGTGA. V dropped 3 bases and J dropped 6 bases, with 14 bases sitting between them. CDR3: CASSFGTLPPGELFF. The CDR3 DNA is TGTGCCAGCAGCTTCGGGACTCTCCCCCCCGGGGAGCTGTTTTTT.

V gene TRBV5-6 combines with J gene TRBJ1-5; no reliable D call. Trimming removed 0 bases from V and 2 bases from J, with 12 bases in between. CDR3 length: 16 residues. Germline lookup yields CDR1 SGHDT and CDR2 YYEEEE. CDR3: CASSLDRGSGNQPQHF. CDR3 DNA: TGTGCCAGCAGCTTGGATCGGGGAAGTGGCAATCAGCCCCAGCATTTT. Based on the CDR3 plus reference TRBV5-6 and TRBJ1-5, the full variable domain is DAGVTQSPTHLIKTRGQQVTLRCSPKSGHDTVSWYQQALGQGPQFIFQYYEEEERQRGNFPDRFSGHQFPNYSSELNVNALLLGDSALYLCASSLDRGSGNQPQHFGDGTRLSIL.

V usage is TRBV3-1 (or the pseudogene TRBV3-2) and J usage is TRBJ2-3; 7 bases align to TRBD2. This CDR3 has 14 residues. The germline V gene encodes CDR1 LGHDT and CDR2 YNNKEL (reference sequence). Germline trimming cut 4 bases from V and 3 bases from J; bases unmatched to any gene: 4. CDR3 nucleotides: TGTGCCAGCAGCCCCGGACTAGTAACAGATACGCAGTATTTT. Translation gives CASSPGLVTDTQYF.

This clone was seen once. The rearrangement uses TRBV27 and TRBJ1-3; 7 bases agree with TRBD1. CDR1 MNHEY and CDR2 SMNVEV come from the germline V gene (reference sequence). The CDR3 length is 16 residues. Trimming took 6 bases from V and 3 from J; bases not matched to a gene: 11. CDR3 DNA sequence: TGTGCCAGCAGCCCAAGACAGGGATTGGGTGGAAACACCATATATTTT. Translated: CASSPRQGLGGNTIYF.

The CDR3 here is CASSQRQGLSSGELFF. The CDR3 DNA reads TGTGCCAGCAGCCAGAGACAGGGGTTGAGTTCCGGGGAGCTGTTTTTT. This rearrangement joins TRBV11-3 to TRBJ2-2; 8 positions agree with TRBD1. The J segment lost 6 bases and the V segment lost 5 bases, leaving 11 bases of the junction unmatched. The V gene's germline CDR1 is SGHNT and CDR2 YENEEA. CDR3 length: 16 residues.

This rearrangement joins TRBV30 to TRBJ1-1; D uncertain. This CDR3 comprises 14 residues. The germline V and J ends were trimmed by 2 bases and 5 bases, with 15 bases remaining between them. Germline V gene data show CDR1 as GTSNPN and CDR2 as SVGIG (reference sequence). In DNA, the CDR3 is TGTGCCTGGAGTCCCGGTGAGGCGGGTACTGAAGCTTTCTTT. Its protein product is CAWSPGEAGTEAFF.

This chain uses TRBV28 with TRBJ1-1; 8 nucleotides align to TRBD1. The germline V gene has CDR1 MDHEN and CDR2 SYDVKM. J gave up 3 bases and V 3 bases, and 3 bases lay outside the gene matches. This CDR3 comprises 14 residues. The CDR3 DNA reads TGTGCCAGCAGTTTTCTGGACAGGGACACTGAAGCTTTCTTT. Its translation: CASSFLDRDTEAFF.

The V call is TRBV6-6, the J call TRBJ1-1; D possibly corresponds to TRBD1 (5 bases). Germline V gives CDR1 MNHNY, CDR2 SVGAGI (reference sequence). Trimming left V 4 bases short and J 2 bases short, with 14 bases between. CDR3 length equals 15 residues. CDR3 DNA: TGTGCCAGCAGTTCCCCCAAGCAGGGAAACACTGAAGCTTTCTTT. Protein sequence: CASSSPKQGNTEAFF.

This sequence joins TRBV24-1 and TRBJ2-3, with 7 bases that match TRBD2. Germline trimming cut 4 bases from V and 2 bases from J; bases unmatched to any gene: 5. CDR1 is KGHDR and CDR2 is SFDVKD in the germline V gene. The CDR3 length is 15 residues. The CDR3 reads CATSELGGNTDTQYF. CDR3 in DNA: TGTGCCACCAGTGAATTGGGGGGGAACACAGATACGCAGTATTTT.

The chain uses TRBV28 and TRBJ1-2; no clear D. V was pared by 2 bases and J by 9 bases, with 10 bases between. Germline assignment: CDR1 MDHEN and CDR2 SYDVKM. There are 12 residues in the CDR3. The CDR3 reads CASSLLGSSYTF. The CDR3, as DNA: TGTGCCAGCAGTTTACTCGGGTCTAGCTACACCTTC.

This chain joins TRBV12-3 or TRBV12-4 and TRBJ2-1; D is possibly TRBD2 (6 bases). The V end lost 2 bases, the J end lost 10 bases, and 12 bases lay between the germline ends. This CDR3 has 13 amino acids. The DNA for the CDR3 is TGTGCCAGCAGTTTACTCGCGGGAAGCGAGCAGTTCTTC. Translated: CASSLLAGSEQFF.

The chain recombines TRBV5-1 with TRBJ2-7; a possible D gene is TRBD1 (6 bases). Germline V gene lookup returns CDR1 SGHRS and CDR2 YFSETQ. V lost 6 bases and J lost 2, with 15 bases in between. The CDR3 runs 14 residues. As DNA, the CDR3 is TGCGCCAGCACCCTTGGGGGCAGGGCCTACGAGCAGTACTTC. It is translated as CASTLGGRAYEQYF. The full variable domain, rest sourced from reference TRBV5-1 and TRBJ2-7, is KAGVTQTPRYLIKTRGQQVTLSCSPISGHRSVSWYQQTPGQGLQFLFEYFSETQRNKGNFPGRFSGRQFSNSRSEMNVSTLELGDSALYLCASTLGGRAYEQYFGPGTRLTVT.

This sequence joins TRBV6-5 and TRBJ1-2; D perhaps matches TRBD1 (5 bases). Germline assignment: CDR1 MNHEY and CDR2 SVGAGI. This CDR3 has 11 residues. V lost 8 bases and J lost 14, with 18 bases in between. Here the CDR3 reads CASGSWGETTF. The CDR3 coding sequence is TGTGCCAGCGGAAGTTGGGGGGAAACGACCTTC.

The chain recombines TRBV19 with TRBJ2-3; 7 nucleotides align to TRBD1. This CDR3 has 18 amino acids. Germline loops: CDR1 LNHDA, CDR2 SQIVND (reference sequence). The V and J ends lost 5 bases and 1 base, in that order; junction bases with no gene match: 15. CDR3 sequence (DNA): TGTGCCAGTAGTTTATCGGGACAGCACATCTCACGCACAGATACGCAGTATTTT. It codes for CASSLSGQHISRTDTQYF.

This chain links TRBV6-6 with TRBJ2-7; 7 positions match TRBD1. Per the germline V gene, CDR1 is MNHNY and CDR2 is SVGAGI (reference sequence). The CDR3 is 12 amino acids. Trimming at V came to 6 bases and at J to 5 bases, leaving 4 bases not matched to a gene. CDR3 sequence reads: CASREGGNEQYF. In DNA form, the CDR3 reads TGTGCCAGCAGGGAAGGGGGCAACGAGCAGTACTTC.

V is TRBV5-1 and J is TRBJ2-7, with TRBD2 identical over 10 bases. Germline trimming cut 1 base from V and 5 bases from J; bases unmatched to any gene: 6. Per germline, CDR1 SGHRS and CDR2 YFSETQ. The CDR3 totals 15 residues. The CDR3 sequence: CASSLPSGSVDEQYF. The CDR3 DNA is TGCGCCAGCAGCTTGCCTAGCGGGAGCGTGGACGAGCAGTACTTC.

The CDR3 spells CASSWTPQETQYF. As DNA, the CDR3 is TGCGCCAGCAGCTGGACACCCCAAGAGACCCAGTACTTC. The chain uses TRBV5-1 and TRBJ2-5; D is perhaps TRBD1 (5 bases). Germline lookup yields CDR1 SGHRS and CDR2 YFSETQ. The CDR3 runs to 13 residues. V was trimmed by 3 bases and J by 1 base, leaving 7 bases between them.